These 16 T cell receptor beta chains were all obtained from the same sample, sequenced in a study of T cells in Graves' hyperthyroidism and ophthalmopathy. RNA transcripts provided the source from which TCR beta CDR3 regions were amplified. A first-round RT-PCR of the TCR CDR3 used the HTBI primer set. TCRdb itself ran the multiplex PCR reads through MiXCR, one entry per CDR3 protein. The sample includes approximately 360,000 distinct CDR3 sequences, approximately 25% of them seen just once. The sample taken for sequencing was blood. The receptor set was obtained from a man aged 45-65 years with Graves' hyperthyroidism.

This clonotype was counted between two and nine times. The V gene is TRBV3-1, the J gene TRBJ1-1, with TRBD1 identical over 7 bases. In germline, CDR1 is LGHDT, CDR2 YNNKEL (reference sequence). This CDR3 has 16 residues. The J segment lost 1 base and the V segment lost 1 base, leaving 6 bases of the junction unmatched. Here the CDR3 reads CASSQVPTGPNTEAFF. The CDR3 region has the DNA TGTGCCAGCAGCCAAGTCCCGACAGGGCCGAACACTGAAGCTTTCTTT. Complete variable domain (other parts from reference TRBV3-1 and TRBJ1-1): DTAVSQTPKYLVTQMGNDKSIKCEQNLGHDTMYWYKQDSKKFLKIMFSYNNKELIINETVPNRFSPKSPDKAHLNLHINSLELGDSAVYFCASSQVPTGPNTEAFFGQGTRLTVV.

V usage is TRBV6-1 and J usage is TRBJ2-3; D may correspond to TRBD1 or TRBD2 (5 bases each). Germline assignment: CDR1 MNHNS and CDR2 SASEGT. V was clipped by 10 bases and J by 1 base, with 12 bases between them. This CDR3 comprises 13 residues. CDR3 in amino acids: CATLRDGTDTQYF. Written as DNA, the CDR3 is TGTGCCACCCTAAGGGACGGCACAGATACGCAGTATTTT.

This chain uses TRBV19 with TRBJ2-7, with D perhaps TRBD2 (6 bases). The CDR3 extends over 14 amino acids. Germline CDR1 and CDR2: LNHDA and SQIVND (reference sequence). V shed 10 bases and J shed 3 bases, with 19 bases lying between them. The CDR3 loop is CATATTRGIYEQYF. In DNA form, the CDR3 reads TGTGCCACCGCTACTACTCGCGGGATCTACGAGCAGTACTTC.

This chain connects TRBV2 to TRBJ2-1; D gene unclear. CDR3 length: 14 amino acids. Germline assignment: CDR1 SNHLY and CDR2 FYNNEI. The V end was cut by 4 bases, the J end by 0 bases, with 7 bases between. DNA of the CDR3: TGTGCCAGCAGTGCGGAGAGCTCCTACAATGAGCAGTTCTTC. Protein sequence: CASSAESSYNEQFF.

V gene TRBV18 combines with J gene TRBJ1-5; D is perhaps TRBD1 (5 bases). This CDR3 contains 14 residues. Per the germline V gene, CDR1 is KGHSH and CDR2 is LQKENI. The V end was cut by 6 bases, the J end by 6 bases, with 15 bases between. The CDR3, as DNA: TGTGCCAGCTCCCCGGGAGGGGATGGTCAGCCCCAGCATTTT. Translation gives CASSPGGDGQPQHF.

The rearrangement links TRBV19 to TRBJ1-1, with a tentative D call TRBD1 (6 bases). Germline values: CDR1 LNHDA, CDR2 SQIVND (reference sequence). Trimming removed 3 bases from V and 5 bases from J, with 16 bases in between. This CDR3 is 15 amino acids long. This CDR3 is CASSMGSGVRTEAFF. In DNA, the CDR3 is TGTGCCAGTAGTATGGGGTCAGGGGTCAGGACTGAAGCTTTCTTT.

This clonotype was seen repeatedly, ten times or more. The chain has TRBV3-1 and TRBJ2-5; 13 bases match TRBD2. CDR3 size: 16 residues. Trimming at V came to 4 bases and at J to 5 bases, leaving 7 bases not matched to a gene. Germline V CDR1 and CDR2: LGHDT, YNNKEL (reference sequence). CDR3: CASSPTSGRAGETQYF. The CDR3 region has the DNA TGTGCCAGCAGCCCTACTAGCGGGAGGGCCGGGGAGACCCAGTACTTC.

This clonotype has a handful of counts. This rearrangement joins TRBV5-8 to TRBJ1-5; D unclear. Germline values: CDR1 SGHTS, CDR2 YDEGEE. Trimming removed 4 bases at V and 5 bases at J, with 10 bases between. CDR3 length equals 13 residues. The CDR3 spells CASSLQEDQPQHF. Here the CDR3 DNA reads TGTGCCAGCAGCCTCCAGGAGGATCAGCCCCAGCATTTT.

This clonotype showed up many times. The CDR3 region is CASSLTARYLEQYF. In nucleotides, the CDR3 is TGTGCCAGCAGCTTAACGGCTAGGTACCTCGAGCAGTACTTC. The chain is built from TRBV7-9 and TRBJ2-7; no definite D call. Per germline, CDR1 SEHNR and CDR2 FQNEAQ (reference sequence). Trimming removed 2 bases at V and 6 bases at J, with 14 bases between. There are 14 residues in the CDR3.

The genes are TRBV7-6 and TRBJ2-5; D unclear. The V gene's germline CDR1 is SGHVS and CDR2 FNYEAQ. V shed 0 bases and J shed 5 bases, with 10 bases lying between them. The CDR3 sequence is 14 residues long. CDR3 amino acids: CASSLARSLETQYF. The CDR3, as DNA: TGTGCCAGCAGCTTAGCGCGGTCCCTTGAGACCCAGTACTTC.

There are a few counts of this clonotype. This sequence joins TRBV6-1 and TRBJ2-1, with 8 bases aligning to TRBD2. Germline lookup yields CDR1 MNHNS and CDR2 SASEGT. CDR3 length equals 15 residues. Germline trimming cut 2 bases from V and 6 bases from J; bases unmatched to any gene: 6. This CDR3 reads CASSEPGLGGNEQFF. The CDR3 nucleotides are TGTGCCAGCAGTGAACCGGGACTAGGAGGCAATGAGCAGTTCTTC.

The rearrangement links TRBV6-1 to TRBJ1-1; D unresolved. This CDR3 spans 15 amino acids. The germline V and J ends were trimmed by 1 base and 0 bases, with 9 bases remaining between them. CDR1 is MNHNS and CDR2 is SASEGT in the germline V gene. In DNA, the CDR3 is TGTGCCAGCAGTGAAGGGGCGGCCATGAACACTGAAGCTTTCTTT. Its translation is CASSEGAAMNTEAFF.

This clonotype occurred once. The chain couples TRBV7-2 to TRBJ2-5; D ambiguous. Trimming shortened V by 5 bases and J by 1 base, and 11 bases separated the two germline ends. The CDR3 consists of 14 residues. Germline CDR1 reads SGHTA; CDR2 reads FQGNSA. CDR3 protein: CASSPRRTQETQYF. CDR3 nucleotides: TGTGCCAGCAGCCCGCGACGGACCCAAGAGACCCAGTACTTC.

This clonotype was picked up many times. The rearrangement links TRBV2 to TRBJ2-1; 9 positions match TRBD2. Germline CDR1 reads SNHLY; CDR2 reads FYNNEI. V shed 6 bases, J shed 0 bases, and the junction held 3 bases outside the gene matches. This CDR3 has 15 residues. The CDR3 loop is CASRLAGASYNEQFF. DNA for the CDR3: TGTGCCAGCAGGTTAGCGGGAGCCTCCTACAATGAGCAGTTCTTC.

The chain uses TRBV20-1 and TRBJ2-7; 9 nucleotides agree with TRBD2. The CDR3 is 15 amino acids. Trimming cost V 6 bases and J 4 bases; bases outside gene matches: 13. Germline values: CDR1 DFQATT, CDR2 SNEGSKA (reference sequence). The CDR3 spells CSARSLAGSHYEQYF. CDR3 sequence (DNA): TGCAGTGCCAGGAGCCTAGCGGGATCACATTACGAGCAGTACTTC.

This clonotype was recorded at least ten times. The rearrangement links TRBV20-1 to TRBJ2-7, with 9 bases that match TRBD2. The CDR3 has 14 amino acids. Trimming took 5 bases from V and 7 from J; bases not matched to a gene: 12. Germline V gene sequence: CDR1 DFQATT, CDR2 SNEGSKA (reference sequence). CDR3 in amino acids: CSAQISGSAKEQYF. The CDR3 DNA reads TGCAGTGCTCAAATTAGCGGGAGCGCGAAGGAGCAGTACTTC.